A selection of T cell receptor beta chains follows, all from one sample in a study of beta chain features in type 1 diabetes. TCRdb's copy holds only in-frame clones and misses some; the assay was immunoSEQ multiplex PCR. This table has approximately 730,000 clones, about an eighth appearing once. Sample: naive CD4+ T cells from blood. The source of these receptors is a man aged 18 to 29 with type 1 diabetes. Both conserved end residues are part of each CDR3. The D gene is left open where the match is weak. Clone sizes are given selectively: once, few, many, or a class where the clone is expanded.

>TRBV10-3|TRBJ2-6|few|-
CAIYQESSGANVLTF
TGTGCCATCTATCAGGAGAGCTCTGGGGCCAACGTCCTGACTTTC
>TRBV6-5|TRBJ1-1|-|-
CATQRWRNTEAFF
TGTGCCACACAGAGGTGGCGCAACACTGAAGCTTTCTTT
>TRBV7-7|TRBJ2-3|few|-
CASSPGRWGDTQYF
TGTGCCAGCAGCCCGGGACGGTGGGGGGATACGCAGTATTTT
>TRBV9|TRBJ1-2|few|-
CASSLESYGYTF
TGTGCCAGCAGTCTAGAGAGCTATGGCTACACCTTC
>TRBV13|TRBJ2-3|-|TRBD1
CASSTSRQGGDTQYF
TGTGCCAGCAGCACGAGTCGACAGGGGGGAGATACGCAGTATTTT
>TRBV4-1|TRBJ2-2|-|-
CASSQERGLSGELFF
TGCGCCAGCAGCCAAGAGAGGGGACTTTCCGGGGAGCTGTTTTTT
>TRBV4-1|TRBJ2-5|-|-
CASSQDLRAGGQETQYF
TGCGCCAGCAGCCAAGATCTAAGGGCAGGTGGACAAGAGACCCAGTACTTC
>TRBV6-5|TRBJ1-1|-|TRBD1
CASRRQGTEAFF
TGTGCCAGCAGACGACAGGGGACTGAAGCTTTCTTT
>TRBV30|TRBJ2-6|-|-
CAWSISGANVLTF
TGTGCCTGGAGCATCTCTGGGGCCAACGTCCTGACTTTC
>TRBV4-1|TRBJ1-4|few|TRBD1
CASSAHTGDYNEKLFF
TGCGCCAGCAGCGCTCACACAGGGGACTATAATGAAAAACTGTTTTTT
>TRBV6-5|TRBJ1-3|few|-
CASTRAGAGGNTIYF
TGTGCCAGCACCCGCGCAGGGGCTGGTGGAAACACCATATATTTT
>TRBV23-1|TRBJ2-7|-|-
CASSPTSRGVYEQYF
TGCGCCAGCAGTCCAACATCGAGGGGTGTCTACGAGCAGTACTTC
>TRBV28|TRBJ1-6|-|TRBD1
CASSSPGQGGSPLHF
TGTGCCAGCAGCTCGCCCGGACAGGGAGGGTCACCCCTCCACTTT
>TRBV13|TRBJ1-3|-|-
CASSLSRTGNTIYF
TGTGCCAGCAGCTTATCTCGTACGGGAAACACCATATATTTT
>TRBV10-3|TRBJ1-2|few|-
CAAGGGGANGYTF
TGTGCCGCTGGGGGCGGGGGCGCAAATGGCTACACCTTC
>TRBV5-1|TRBJ2-3|-|TRBD2
CASSSSSGGADTQYF
TGCGCCAGCAGCTCGTCTAGCGGGGGAGCAGATACGCAGTATTTT
>TRBV10-3|TRBJ2-7|few|-
CAIGSSGDTLYEQYF
TGTGCCATCGGGTCTAGTGGGGACACACTCTACGAGCAGTACTTC
>TRBV29-1|TRBJ1-2|few|-
CSVGDSPNYGYTF
TGCAGCGTTGGAGACAGTCCTAACTATGGCTACACCTTC
>TRBV9|TRBJ2-3|-|-
CASSVTSTDTQYF
TGTGCCAGCAGCGTGACTAGCACAGATACGCAGTATTTT
>TRBV28|TRBJ2-3|few|TRBD1
CASRLQGSDTQYF
TGTGCCAGCAGACTACAGGGGTCAGATACGCAGTATTTT
>TRBV11-2|TRBJ1-6|-|-
CASSLVGLTTTPLHF
TGTGCCAGCAGCCTCGTAGGACTTACAACAACACCCCTCCACTTT
>TRBV11-2|TRBJ1-3|-|-
CASSLDPSGNTIYF
TGTGCCAGCAGCTTGGACCCCTCTGGAAACACCATATATTTT
>TRBV29-1|TRBJ2-3|-|-
CSVAPSFGGTQYF
TGCAGCGTTGCTCCCAGTTTCGGGGGTACGCAGTATTTT
>TRBV5-1|TRBJ2-4|-|TRBD1
CASSSSGTGGNIQYF
TGCGCCAGCAGCTCCTCCGGGACAGGGGGAAACATTCAGTACTTC
>TRBV13|TRBJ1-6|few|-
CASSPGGSFSPLHF
TGTGCCAGCAGCCCGGGGGGCAGTTTTTCACCCCTCCACTTT
>TRBV5-6|TRBJ1-6|few|-
CASSLRMGTNNSPLHF
TGTGCCAGCAGCTTAAGAATGGGCACGAACAATTCACCCCTCCACTTT
>TRBV9|TRBJ1-5|few|-
CASSVESGSQPQHF
TGTGCCAGCAGCGTAGAGTCAGGTAGTCAGCCCCAGCATTTT
>TRBV20-1|TRBJ2-2|-|-
CSARTLGELFF
TGCAGTGCTAGAACCCTAGGGGAGCTGTTTTTT
>TRBV30|TRBJ2-7|-|-
CAWSVGSAAYEQYF
TGTGCCTGGAGTGTCGGTAGCGCTGCCTACGAGCAGTACTTC
>TRBV5-6|TRBJ1-3|few|-
CASSFYSGNTIYF
TGTGCCAGCAGCTTTTACTCTGGAAACACCATATATTTT
>TRBV10-3|TRBJ2-7|-|-
CAMGGQRYEQYF
TGTGCCATGGGGGGACAGAGATACGAGCAGTACTTC
>TRBV15|TRBJ2-2|-|-
CATSSATSSLFF
TGTGCCACCAGCAGCGCGACTTCGAGTCTGTTTTTT
>TRBV10-3|TRBJ1-2|few|TRBD1
CAIGQGNGYTF
TGTGCCATAGGACAGGGGAATGGCTACACCTTC
>TRBV7-2|TRBJ2-7|-|TRBD1
CASSLGTAYEQYF
TGTGCCAGCAGCCTCGGGACAGCATACGAGCAGTACTTC
>TRBV27|TRBJ1-4|-|TRBD1
CASSSMGQGEEKLFF
TGTGCCAGCAGTTCGATGGGACAGGGGGAAGAAAAACTGTTTTTT
>TRBV11-3|TRBJ2-5|-|-
CASSLDWGITETQYF
TGTGCCAGCAGCTTAGATTGGGGTATTACGGAGACCCAGTACTTC
>TRBV19|TRBJ1-1|few|-
CASSIRRANTEAFF
TGTGCCAGTAGTATACGCAGGGCGAACACTGAAGCTTTCTTT
>TRBV9|TRBJ2-5|few|TRBD2
CASSVVAGGQETQYF
TGTGCCAGCAGCGTAGTAGCGGGGGGGCAAGAGACCCAGTACTTC
>TRBV18|TRBJ2-7|-|TRBD1
CASSLRDREGEQYF
TGTGCCAGCTCCCTCCGGGACAGGGAGGGTGAGCAGTACTTC
>TRBV9|TRBJ1-5|-|TRBD1
CASTQGQGADQPQHF
TGTGCCAGCACTCAAGGACAGGGGGCTGATCAGCCCCAGCATTTT